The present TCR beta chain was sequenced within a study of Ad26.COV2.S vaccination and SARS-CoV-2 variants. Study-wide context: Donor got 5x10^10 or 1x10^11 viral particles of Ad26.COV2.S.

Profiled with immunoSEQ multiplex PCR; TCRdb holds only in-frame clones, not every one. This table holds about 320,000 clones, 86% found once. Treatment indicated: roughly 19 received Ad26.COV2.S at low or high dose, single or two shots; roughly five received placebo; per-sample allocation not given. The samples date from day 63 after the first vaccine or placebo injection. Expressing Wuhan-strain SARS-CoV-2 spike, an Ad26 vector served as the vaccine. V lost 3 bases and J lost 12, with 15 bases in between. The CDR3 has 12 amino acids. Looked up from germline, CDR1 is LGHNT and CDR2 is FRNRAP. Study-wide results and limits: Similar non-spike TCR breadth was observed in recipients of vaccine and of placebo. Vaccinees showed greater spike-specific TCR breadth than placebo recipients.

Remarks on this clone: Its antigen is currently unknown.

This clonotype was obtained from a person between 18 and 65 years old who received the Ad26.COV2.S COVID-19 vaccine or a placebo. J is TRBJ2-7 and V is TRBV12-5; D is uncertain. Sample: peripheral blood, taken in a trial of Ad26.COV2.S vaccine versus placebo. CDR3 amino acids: CASGLDSQRWYF. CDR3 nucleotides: TGTGCTAGTGGTTTAGATAGCCAAAGGTGGTACTTC. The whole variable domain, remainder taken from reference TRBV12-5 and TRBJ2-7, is DARVTQTPRHKVTEMGQEVTMRCQPILGHNTVFWYRQTMMQGLELLAYFRNRAPLDDSGMPKDRFSAEMPDATLATLKIQPSEPRDSAVYFCASGLDSQRWYFGPGTRLTVT.